One sample yielded the 28 T cell receptor beta chains listed below, sequenced in a study of blood T cell repertoires in COVID-19. Measured with immunoSEQ multiplex PCR; TCRdb has only the in-frame clones, and not every one. The repertoire consists of 390,000 or so clones, with approximately 87% occurring once and the leading ten covering 10%. Material: PBMCs or T cells enriched from blood (not recorded which). The source is a woman in her fifties or sixties who had recovered from COVID-19.

This clone was seen many times. V is TRBV6-5 and J is TRBJ2-1; D is unclear. Germline CDR1 reads MNHEY; CDR2 reads SVGAGI. This CDR3 is 13 amino acids long. Trimming stripped 6 bases from V and 7 bases from J, with 13 bases between. For the CDR3, the DNA is TGTGCCAGCAGGAGGTACGTTTCGAATGAGCAGTTCTTC. Its protein is CASRRYVSNEQFF.

The chain uses TRBV7-9 and TRBJ2-2, with no clear D. The V and J ends lost 6 bases and 4 bases respectively, with 18 bases between them. Germline V gene lookup returns CDR1 SEHNR and CDR2 FQNEAQ (reference sequence). The CDR3 is 16 amino acids. The CDR3 reads CASSNPRGFTTGELFF. As DNA, the CDR3 is TGTGCCAGCAGTAACCCCAGAGGCTTCACCACCGGGGAGCTGTTTTTT.

The genes are TRBV6-2 or TRBV6-3 and TRBJ2-3, with 10 bases matching TRBD2. This CDR3 spans 19 amino acids. V was clipped by 2 bases and J by 1 base; unmatched bases: 12. The germline gives CDR1 MNHEY, CDR2 SVGEGT. The chain's CDR3 is CASSYQWSQRGGRTDTQYF. DNA of the CDR3: TGTGCCAGCAGTTACCAGTGGTCCCAGCGGGGGGGCCGCACAGATACGCAGTATTTT.

V and J are TRBV7-9 and TRBJ1-6; the D gene is possibly TRBD1 (6 bases). The CDR3 is 14 residues long. Germline CDR1 reads SEHNR; CDR2 reads FQNEAQ (reference sequence). V dropped 5 bases and J dropped 7 bases, with 12 bases sitting between them. The CDR3: CASSRTGRNSPLHF. Here the CDR3 DNA reads TGTGCCAGCAGCCGAACAGGGCGGAATTCACCCCTCCACTTT. Using reference TRBV7-9 and TRBJ1-6 for the parts outside the CDR3, the full variable domain is DTGVSQNPRHKITKRGQNVTFRCDPISEHNRLYWYRQTLGQGPEFLTYFQNEAQLEKSRLLSDRFSAERPKGSFSTLEIQRTEQGDSAMYLCASSRTGRNSPLHFGNGTRLTVT.

In this sample, this clone turned up once. The CDR3: CASSQNSGGLVNEKLFF. In nucleotides, the CDR3 is TGTGCCAGCAGCCAAAATTCGGGAGGGCTCGTTAATGAAAAACTGTTTTTT. The chain has TRBV4-2 and TRBJ1-4; D uncertain. Germline values: CDR1 LGHNA, CDR2 YNFKEQ. V dropped 2 bases and J dropped 4 bases, with 17 bases sitting between them. The length of the CDR3 is 17 residues.

The chain employs TRBV7-9 and TRBJ2-1; D perhaps matches TRBD1 (7 bases). Trimming removed 3 bases from V and 0 bases from J, with 21 bases in between. Germline CDR1 and CDR2: SEHNR and FQNEAQ (reference sequence). The CDR3 spans 19 residues. The CDR3 region is CASSFGGTEKASSYNEQFF. The CDR3 region has the DNA TGTGCCAGCAGCTTTGGGGGGACAGAGAAAGCGAGCTCCTACAATGAGCAGTTCTTC.

The J gene is TRBJ1-2, the V gene TRBV18, with 10 bases that match TRBD1. Trimming at V came to 4 bases and at J to 1 base, leaving 12 bases not matched to a gene. The CDR3 loop spans 18 amino acids. CDR1 is KGHSH and CDR2 is LQKENI in the germline V gene. The CDR3 nucleotides read TGTGCCAGCTCACGATACCGGGACAGGGGATCCGATAACTATGGCTACACCTTC. Protein sequence: CASSRYRDRGSDNYGYTF.

This chain joins TRBV11-2 and TRBJ2-1; 14 bases line up with TRBD2. This CDR3 has 16 residues. V was pared by 8 bases and J by 7 bases, with 10 bases of the junction left unmatched. Germline CDR1 is SGHAT and CDR2 is FQNNGV. The CDR3: CASWEIGTSGGNEQFF. CDR3 nucleotide sequence: TGTGCCAGCTGGGAAATTGGGACTAGCGGGGGAAATGAGCAGTTCTTC.

The V and J genes are TRBV6-4 and TRBJ1-2; perhaps TRBD1 as D (6 bases). The CDR3 spans 13 residues. CDR1 MRHNA and CDR2 SNTAGT come from the germline V gene. The germline V and J ends were trimmed by 6 bases and 6 bases, with 14 bases remaining between them. The CDR3, as DNA: TGTGCCAGCAGACACCGGGACACCCATGGCTACACCTTC. It yields the protein CASRHRDTHGYTF.

The chain carries TRBV2 and TRBJ1-4; D is ambiguous. The V and J ends lost 8 bases and 2 bases respectively, with 15 bases between them. Germline loops: CDR1 SNHLY, CDR2 FYNNEI. This CDR3 comprises 15 residues. The CDR3 DNA reads TGTGCCAGCGAAGGGAGTGGGGTGACTAATGAAAAACTGTTTTTT. The encoded protein is CASEGSGVTNEKLFF.

The chain uses TRBV18 and TRBJ2-3, with D possibly TRBD1 on 5 matching bases. The CDR3 loop spans 21 amino acids. V gave up 0 bases and J gave up 0 bases, with 25 bases separating them. The V gene's germline CDR1 is KGHSH and CDR2 LQKENI. This chain's CDR3 is CASSPPSTDRALRPSTDTQYF. CDR3 in DNA: TGTGCCAGCTCACCACCGAGCACTGACAGAGCCCTACGACCTAGCACAGATACGCAGTATTTT.

The genes are TRBV3-1 (or the pseudogene TRBV3-2) and TRBJ1-5; 8 bases are a match to TRBD1. J lost 4 bases, V lost 7 bases, and 9 bases had no gene match. Germline V gene data show CDR1 as LGHDT and CDR2 as YNNKEL (reference sequence). The CDR3 contains 15 residues. In DNA form, the CDR3 reads TGTGCCAGCATTTGGACAGGGCCTAGTAATCAGCCCCAGCATTTT. Residues: CASIWTGPSNQPQHF.

The chain combines TRBV7-2 with TRBJ2-2; 10 nucleotides agree with TRBD1. V shed 5 bases and J 3 bases; nucleotides not matched to a gene: 12. From germline, CDR1 is SGHTA and CDR2 FQGNSA. The CDR3 is made up of 18 amino acids. The CDR3 DNA is TGTGCCAGCAGCCCGGGACAGGGGAAGGAAAGTCACACCGGGGAGCTGTTTTTT. Protein sequence: CASSPGQGKESHTGELFF.

The DNA of the CDR3 is TGCAGCGGAAGAGGGACTCGCACCGGGGAGCTGTTTTTT. Translation: CSGRGTRTGELFF. V gene TRBV29-1 combines with J gene TRBJ2-2, with a weak D call TRBD2 (6 bases). The CDR3 is 13 residues long. The V end was cut by 7 bases, the J end by 4 bases, with 13 bases between. Germline V gene data show CDR1 as SQVTM and CDR2 as ANQGSEA.

The chain combines TRBV19 with TRBJ2-7; tentative D call: TRBD2 (7 bases). The germline V and J ends were trimmed by 3 bases and 0 bases, with 12 bases remaining between them. The CDR3 has 15 residues. Germline V CDR1 and CDR2: LNHDA, SQIVND (reference sequence). The CDR3 DNA follows: TGTGCCAGTAGTATTGGTGGGGGGGCCTCCTACGAGCAGTACTTC. Its protein product is CASSIGGGASYEQYF.

The rearrangement uses TRBV3-1 (or the pseudogene TRBV3-2) and TRBJ1-2; possibly TRBD1 for D (6 bases). Deletions cut 1 base from V and 4 bases from J, with 10 bases between. The germline V gene encodes CDR1 LGHDT and CDR2 YNNKEL (reference sequence). The CDR3 length is 14 residues. DNA for the CDR3: TGTGCCAGCAGCCAAGCGAGGACAGTCTATGGCTACACCTTC. It translates to CASSQARTVYGYTF.

This clone has only one observation. The chain recombines TRBV5-5 with TRBJ2-7; D may be TRBD1 (6 bases). The V gene's germline CDR1 is SGHKS and CDR2 YYEKEE (reference sequence). V was clipped by 1 base and J by 2 bases, with 13 bases between them. The CDR3 consists of 15 residues. The CDR3 DNA reads as TGTGCCAGCAGCTTGATCCCGGGACAACCCTACGAGCAGTACTTC. This encodes CASSLIPGQPYEQYF.

V gene TRBV30 combines with J gene TRBJ1-1, with TRBD1 matching over 11 bases. This CDR3 has 15 amino acids. Germline V gives CDR1 GTSNPN, CDR2 SVGIG (reference sequence). Losses at the gene ends were 5 bases for V and 2 bases for J; bases not matched to a gene: 7. The CDR3 protein is CAWVGQGAVNTEAFF. The CDR3, as DNA: TGTGCCTGGGTCGGACAGGGGGCGGTAAACACTGAAGCTTTCTTT.

J is TRBJ1-6 and V is TRBV4-1; D unclear. V was clipped by 0 bases and J by 6 bases, with 12 bases between them. This CDR3 contains 16 residues. Germline loops: CDR1 MGHRA, CDR2 YSYEKL. For the CDR3, the DNA is TGCGCCAGCAGCCAAGACAGGCAGGCGATTAATTCACCCCTCCACTTT. Its translation is CASSQDRQAINSPLHF.

The chain employs TRBV3-1 (or the pseudogene TRBV3-2) and TRBJ1-2; 7 positions match TRBD1. CDR3 length equals 15 residues. The ends lost 1 base at V and 1 base at J; junction bases unmatched: 3. CDR1 is LGHDT, CDR2 YNNKEL, per germline (reference sequence). The CDR3 loop reads CASSQGWDSNYGYTF. CDR3 sequence (DNA): TGTGCCAGCAGCCAAGGGTGGGACAGTAACTATGGCTACACCTTC.

This rearrangement joins TRBV6-1 to TRBJ1-5; 7 bases align to TRBD1. The CDR3 has 20 amino acids. V lost 4 bases and J lost 1; bases outside the gene matches: 19. Germline assignment: CDR1 MNHNS and CDR2 SASEGT. Written as DNA, the CDR3 is TGTGCCAGCAGTGTCAACCAGGGACAGTCGAAAGTAGGGAGCAATCAGCCCCAGCATTTT. This gives the protein CASSVNQGQSKVGSNQPQHF.

The chain carries TRBV4-1 and TRBJ2-7, with 10 bases fitting TRBD1. CDR1 MGHRA and CDR2 YSYEKL come from the germline V gene. CDR3 length: 13 amino acids. V dropped 8 bases and J dropped 6; count of bases not matched to a gene: 7. The CDR3: CASRGTGDTEQYF. DNA for the CDR3: TGCGCCAGCCGGGGGACAGGGGATACCGAGCAGTACTTC.

This chain connects TRBV4-1 to TRBJ1-1; maybe TRBD1 (6 bases). This CDR3 has 14 amino acids. V was trimmed by 4 bases and J by 10 bases, leaving 19 bases between them. Per germline, CDR1 MGHRA and CDR2 YSYEKL. The CDR3 is CASSPDAGTRTAFF. For the CDR3, the DNA is TGCGCCAGCAGCCCGGACGCAGGGACACGGACAGCTTTCTTT.

This clone was picked up one time. J is TRBJ1-5 and V is TRBV28, with a possible D match to TRBD1 (6 bases). The CDR3 has 13 amino acids. CDR1 is MDHEN and CDR2 is SYDVKM in the germline V gene. The V end lost 6 bases, the J end lost 3 bases, and 9 bases lay between the germline ends. The CDR3 DNA reads as TGTGCCAGCAGCGGACAGCACAATCAGCCCCAGCATTTT. Translating it yields CASSGQHNQPQHF.

CDR3 amino acids: CATINTGPNTEAFF. The CDR3 DNA reads TGTGCCACAATAAATACAGGACCGAACACTGAAGCTTTCTTT. The rearrangement joins TRBV10-3 to TRBJ1-1; maybe TRBD1 (5 bases). V was trimmed by 10 bases and J by 1 base, leaving 16 bases between them. The CDR3 totals 14 residues. Germline CDR1 reads ENHRY; CDR2 reads SYGVKD.

The V gene is TRBV11-2, the J gene TRBJ1-2; TRBD1 matches at 8 bases. The length of the CDR3 is 14 residues. The junction had 3 bases not matched to a gene; V was cut back by 3 bases and J by 3 bases. Germline V gives CDR1 SGHAT, CDR2 FQNNGV. In DNA, the CDR3 is TGTGCCAGCAGCTTCTCAGGGGGCGACTATGGCTACACCTTC. Its translation is CASSFSGGDYGYTF.

The CDR3 here is CATNQPGRNYGYTF. CDR3 DNA sequence: TGTGCCACAAACCAACCAGGCAGAAACTATGGCTACACCTTC. The chain combines TRBV19 with TRBJ1-2; D call uncertain. The germline V and J ends were trimmed by 10 bases and 2 bases, with 17 bases remaining between them. The CDR3 sequence is 14 residues long. From germline, CDR1 is LNHDA and CDR2 SQIVND (reference sequence).

V gene TRBV6-5 combines with J gene TRBJ1-1, with D tentatively TRBD1 (6 bases). V was trimmed by 11 bases and J by 5 bases, leaving 15 bases between them. The CDR3 is 12 residues long. The germline V gene has CDR1 MNHEY and CDR2 SVGAGI. The CDR3 spells CAVQGVWTEAFF. The CDR3 coding sequence is TGTGCCGTACAGGGTGTTTGGACTGAAGCTTTCTTT.